This TCR beta chain is drawn from a study of cytomegalovirus exposure and HLA in healthy donors. Vbeta (60) and Jbeta (13) primers were used in the PCR. Here immunoSEQ multiplex PCR was the method, and the copy in TCRdb shows in-frame clones only, minus some. The sample contains 200,000 or so clones, 80% to 85% of which appear only once. Overall study findings and caveats: Relative to equally common others, HLA-associated TCR beta chains showed greater clonal expansion in a later analysis. Researchers reported in a later analysis that common viral pathogens appeared linked to several top clusters.

As concerns this clone: Its specificity is unknown.

The sequenced sample consisted of PBMCs. The clonotype was recovered from a boy aged 2 to 10 in good health and CMV-seronegative.

The CDR3 region is CASSLASETQYF. In DNA, the CDR3 is TGTGCCAGCAGCTTAGCCTCAGAGACCCAGTACTTC. The chain uses TRBV13 and TRBJ2-5; D not certain. CDR1 PRHDT and CDR2 FYEKMQ come from the germline V gene (reference sequence). V was clipped by 1 base and J by 4 bases, with 4 bases between them. The CDR3 runs to 12 residues.